These 31 T cell receptor beta chains were sequenced from one sample in a study of long-term antiretroviral therapy in people with HIV. The libraries were made with immunoSEQ v3.0 at survey level. Sequenced by immunoSEQ multiplex PCR; TCRdb stores in-frame clones only, minus some. The data show 35,000 to 45,000 clones, with approximately 94% seen just once and 3.6% held by the top ten. Specimen: unsorted PBMCs, collected 4.1 years after starting antiretroviral therapy. The receptors come from a woman between 50 and 59 years old with HIV.

The genes are TRBV6-5 and TRBJ2-7, with D unclear. There are 13 residues in the CDR3. Germline V gene sequence: CDR1 MNHEY, CDR2 SVGAGI. Trimming shortened V by 6 bases and J by 2 bases, and 11 bases separated the two germline ends. The DNA for the CDR3 is TGTGCCAGCAGGGAACAGTACGCCTACGAGCAGTACTTC. Protein sequence: CASREQYAYEQYF.

CDR3 amino acids: CASSFGQGADYGYTF. As DNA, the CDR3 is TGTGCCAGCAGTTTTGGACAGGGGGCGGACTATGGCTACACCTTC. The chain is built from TRBV6-5 and TRBJ1-2, with 11 nucleotides matching TRBD1. The V segment lost 4 bases and the J segment 3 bases; nucleotides outside the gene matches: 4. The CDR3 sequence is 15 residues long. Per germline, CDR1 MNHEY and CDR2 SVGAGI.

This chain connects TRBV7-2 to TRBJ2-1, with 10 bases matching TRBD2. V lost 5 bases to trimming and J lost 7 bases; unmatched junction nucleotides: 14. Germline CDR1 is SGHTA and CDR2 is FQGNSA. The CDR3 covers 17 residues. The DNA of the CDR3 is TGTGCCAGCAGCGGATCGATGGGAGCGGGGGGGCGTAATGAGCAGTTCTTC. This codes for CASSGSMGAGGRNEQFF. Full variable domain (missing parts from reference TRBV7-2 and TRBJ2-1): GAGVSQSPSNKVTEKGKDVELRCDPISGHTALYWYRQSLGQGLEFLIYFQGNSAPDKSGLPSDRFSAERTGGSVSTLTIQRTQQEDSAVYLCASSGSMGAGGRNEQFFGPGTRLTVL.

The chain links TRBV7-9 to TRBJ1-1; no reliable D call. This CDR3 has 13 amino acids. In germline, CDR1 is SEHNR, CDR2 FQNEAQ (reference sequence). V lost 1 base and J 1 base, leaving 4 bases between the germline ends. CDR3 nucleotide sequence: TGTGCCAGCAGCTTAGAAGGGAACACTGAAGCTTTCTTT. Residues: CASSLEGNTEAFF.

The chain has TRBV19 and TRBJ1-5; possibly TRBD1 for D (5 bases). Trimming pared 3 bases from V and 7 bases from J, leaving 16 bases between. Germline CDR1 and CDR2: LNHDA and SQIVND (reference sequence). This CDR3 is built from 15 residues. The CDR3 sequence is CASSIQKEGMQPQHF. The CDR3 coding sequence is TGTGCCAGTAGTATTCAAAAAGAGGGGATGCAGCCCCAGCATTTT.

The chain couples TRBV7-8 to TRBJ1-2; 12 bases line up with TRBD1. CDR1 is SGHVS and CDR2 is FQNEAQ in the germline V gene. With 5 bases clipped from V and 4 bases from J, the junction kept 5 bases outside the gene matches. CDR3 size: 15 residues. Written as DNA, the CDR3 is TGTGCCAGCAGCCATCCGGGACAGGGGGCCTATGGCTACACCTTC. Protein: CASSHPGQGAYGYTF.

The gene calls are TRBV19 and TRBJ2-5, with a tentative D call TRBD2 (5 bases). The CDR3 sequence is 14 residues long. V was cut by 5 bases and J by 5 bases, with 15 bases left in between. Germline CDR1 LNHDA, CDR2 SQIVND (reference sequence). In DNA, the CDR3 is TGTGCCAGTAGTCTCACCGGGGTCAGGGAGACCCAGTACTTC. Translated: CASSLTGVRETQYF.

This chain joins TRBV7-3 and TRBJ2-7, with 8 bases lining up with TRBD1. V was pared by 5 bases and J by 4 bases, with 13 bases of the junction left unmatched. Germline V gene sequence: CDR1 SGHTA, CDR2 FQGTGA. The CDR3 extends over 16 amino acids. The CDR3 DNA is TGTGCCAGCAGCCCCAATGGGGGGACAGGTCGTTACGAGCAGTACTTC. This translates into CASSPNGGTGRYEQYF.

V and J are TRBV10-3 and TRBJ2-5, with 7 bases that match TRBD1. CDR1 and CDR2 (germline): ENHRY, SYGVKD. CDR3 length: 15 residues. J was trimmed by 1 base and V by 3 bases; bases with no gene match: 5. In DNA, the CDR3 is TGTGCCATCAGTGATAGGGACAGAATCCAAGAGACCCAGTACTTC. It encodes CAISDRDRIQETQYF.

The chain employs TRBV29-1 and TRBJ1-2; D call uncertain. CDR1 is SQVTM and CDR2 is ANQGSEA in the germline V gene. The CDR3 runs to 11 residues. V was trimmed by 4 bases and J by 1 base, leaving 4 bases between them. CDR3 region: CSVAGNYGYTF. CDR3 sequence (DNA): TGCAGCGTTGCGGGTAACTATGGCTACACCTTC.

The chain links TRBV5-4 to TRBJ1-1, with D perhaps TRBD1 (5 bases). The V end was cut by 4 bases, the J end by 6 bases, with 10 bases between. Germline lookup yields CDR1 SGHNT and CDR2 YYREEE (reference sequence). The CDR3 covers 12 residues. CDR3 nucleotides: TGTGCCAGCAGCCCCTCGGGGGCTGAAGCTTTCTTT. The encoded protein is CASSPSGAEAFF.

V gene TRBV7-3 combines with J gene TRBJ2-7; maybe TRBD2 (6 bases). V lost 7 bases, J lost 3 bases, and 10 bases lay in between. Germline-derived CDR1 and CDR2 are SGHTA and FQGTGA. CDR3 size: 12 residues. The CDR3 DNA reads TGTGCCAGCACCAGGAGGGGCTACGAGCAGTACTTC. It codes for CASTRRGYEQYF.

The chain joins TRBV5-5 to TRBJ2-7; D not resolved. Trimming pared 0 bases from V and 4 bases from J, leaving 8 bases between. The CDR3 extends over 13 amino acids. Germline CDR1 SGHKS, CDR2 YYEKEE (reference sequence). This chain's CDR3 is CASSLGRIYEQYF. CDR3 sequence (DNA): TGTGCCAGCAGCTTGGGCAGAATTTACGAGCAGTACTTC. Full variable domain (outside the CDR3, taken from reference TRBV5-5 and TRBJ2-7): DAGVTQSPTHLIKTRGQQVTLRCSPISGHKSVSWYQQVLGQGPQFIFQYYEKEERGRGNFPDRFSARQFPNYSSELNVNALLLGDSALYLCASSLGRIYEQYFGPGTRLTVT.

The rearrangement joins TRBV6-1 to TRBJ2-5, with D maybe TRBD1 (6 bases). CDR3 length equals 15 residues. V was pared by 6 bases and J by 1 base, with 15 bases between. Germline-derived CDR1 and CDR2 are MNHNS and SASEGT. In DNA form, the CDR3 reads TGTGCCAGCAGCTACACCGACAGGAGCCAAGAGACCCAGTACTTC. Its protein is CASSYTDRSQETQYF.

The V gene is TRBV9, the J gene TRBJ1-1; D is possibly TRBD1 (5 bases). Trimming removed 4 bases at V and 1 base at J, with 20 bases between. CDR1 and CDR2 from the germline V gene are SGDLS and YYNGEE. The CDR3 runs 17 residues. The CDR3 nucleotides read TGTGCCAGCAGCAAGCATCAGGGTCTCACAGGGAACACTGAAGCTTTCTTT. Translating gives CASSKHQGLTGNTEAFF.

This CDR3 reads CASSASGTGYEQYF. The CDR3 DNA is TGTGCCAGCAGCGCATCCGGGACAGGCTACGAGCAGTACTTC. The chain carries TRBV5-6 and TRBJ2-7; 8 bases fit TRBD1. The germline CDR1 and CDR2 sequences are SGHDT and YYEEEE. V lost 4 bases to trimming and J lost 3 bases; unmatched junction nucleotides: 6. The CDR3 sequence is 14 residues long.

The CDR3 reads CASSQGYVIHEQYF. The CDR3, as DNA: TGTGCCAGCAGCCAAGGCTACGTTATCCACGAGCAGTACTTC. V usage is TRBV14 and J usage is TRBJ2-7; the D is unclear. V was cut by 1 base and J by 5 bases, with 12 bases left in between. Per germline, CDR1 SGHDN and CDR2 FVKESK. This CDR3 region has 14 residues.

This chain connects TRBV30 to TRBJ1-4; D ambiguous. Germline assignment: CDR1 GTSNPN and CDR2 SVGIG (reference sequence). The CDR3 contains 13 residues. V lost 7 bases, J lost 5 bases, and 14 bases lay in between. In DNA form, the CDR3 reads TGTGCCTTGTTACAGCCCACGAATGAAAAACTGTTTTTT. It is translated as CALLQPTNEKLFF.

CDR3 loop: CASSISMGEQFF. The CDR3 DNA is TGTGCCAGTAGTATCTCAATGGGTGAGCAGTTCTTC. The chain combines TRBV19 with TRBJ2-1, with D uncertain. CDR3 size: 12 residues. CDR1 and CDR2 from the germline V gene are LNHDA and SQIVND (reference sequence). Trimming cost V 3 bases and J 9 bases, with 9 bases left between them.

Only one count was recorded for this clone. The V and J genes are TRBV28 and TRBJ1-1; D is ambiguous. Germline V lookup: CDR1 MDHEN, CDR2 SYDVKM. The CDR3 is made up of 13 amino acids. V dropped 8 bases and J dropped 0 bases, with 10 bases sitting between them. The CDR3 nucleotides are TGTGCCAGCTGTAGAAGGGTGAACACTGAAGCTTTCTTT. Translating it yields CASCRRVNTEAFF.

The chain has TRBV19 and TRBJ2-1, with TRBD2 identical over 9 bases. The CDR3 consists of 22 residues. CDR1 and CDR2 (germline): LNHDA, SQIVND (reference sequence). V gave up 8 bases and J gave up 9 bases; unmatched junction bases: 35. CDR3 sequence reads: CASAFGADQGGKRGGDLGEQFF. In DNA, the CDR3 is TGTGCCAGTGCCTTCGGTGCGGACCAGGGAGGAAAGCGCGGGGGGGACTTGGGTGAGCAGTTCTTC.

This clone was detected only once. The chain links TRBV7-3 to TRBJ1-1, with no clear D. This CDR3 spans 15 amino acids. The germline CDR1 and CDR2 sequences are SGHTA and FQGTGA. V lost 3 bases to trimming and J lost 1 base, with 12 bases between them. The CDR3 bases are TGTGCCAGCAGCTTGGGGTTCTCCTCGAACACTGAAGCTTTCTTT. Its translation: CASSLGFSSNTEAFF.

The rearrangement links TRBV4-3 to TRBJ1-1; no clear D gene. There are 16 residues in the CDR3. Trimming pared 0 bases from V and 0 bases from J, leaving 11 bases between. CDR1 and CDR2 (germline): LGHNA, YSLEER. The CDR3 loop is CASSQDRNTLNTEAFF. Here the CDR3 DNA reads TGCGCCAGCAGCCAAGACAGGAACACCTTGAACACTGAAGCTTTCTTT.

The chain carries TRBV2 and TRBJ1-1, with TRBD1 matching 9 bases. CDR3 length: 14 residues. Germline values: CDR1 SNHLY, CDR2 FYNNEI. V lost 6 bases, J lost 3 bases, and 5 bases stayed unmatched. The CDR3 DNA is TGTGCCAGCAGCTTGGGACAGGGAGACACTGAAGCTTTCTTT. This translates into CASSLGQGDTEAFF.

The chain recombines TRBV7-2 with TRBJ1-5; D ambiguous. Germline lookup yields CDR1 SGHTA and CDR2 FQGNSA. The CDR3 sequence is 14 residues long. V lost 8 bases and J lost 0, with 11 bases in between. The CDR3 spells CASQRKGSNQPQHF. CDR3 sequence (DNA): TGTGCCAGCCAACGCAAGGGTAGCAATCAGCCCCAGCATTTT.

This chain links TRBV21-1 with TRBJ2-7; TRBD2, the table's D call, was not compared with the DNA. TRBV21-1 has pseudogene status. This CDR3 has 13 amino acids. Written as DNA, the CDR3 is TGTGCCAGCAGCGCAGGGACTAAGCACGAGCAGTACTTC. Protein sequence: CASSAGTKHEQYF.

V and J are TRBV5-6 and TRBJ1-1; D not certain. Trimming removed 0 bases from V and 0 bases from J, with 12 bases in between. Germline V gives CDR1 SGHDT, CDR2 YYEEEE. The CDR3 runs 16 residues. CDR3 in DNA: TGTGCCAGCAGCTTGGTGGGCGTCCCTATGAACACTGAAGCTTTCTTT. Translating gives CASSLVGVPMNTEAFF.

V usage is TRBV6-6 and J usage is TRBJ2-1, with a possible D match to TRBD2 (6 bases). CDR1 is MNHNY, CDR2 SVGAGI, per germline (reference sequence). Trimming stripped 0 bases from V and 4 bases from J, with 10 bases between. CDR3 size: 15 residues. Here the CDR3 reads CASSYSSGAYNEQFF. In nucleotides, the CDR3 is TGTGCCAGCAGTTACTCTAGCGGAGCATACAATGAGCAGTTCTTC.

The chain employs TRBV2 and TRBJ2-7, with D perhaps being TRBD1 or TRBD2 (5 bases each). This CDR3 has 16 amino acids. Trimming took off 5 bases at V and 9 bases at J, with 26 bases between the two ends. Germline V gene lookup returns CDR1 SNHLY and CDR2 FYNNEI. The chain's CDR3 is CASSLPGLQGVEAQYF. The CDR3, as DNA: TGTGCCAGCAGTTTACCGGGCCTGCAAGGGGTGGAGGCGCAGTACTTC. The full variable domain, completed using reference TRBV2 and TRBJ2-7, is EPEVTQTPSHQVTQMGQEVILRCVPISNHLYFYWYRQILGQKVEFLVSFYNNEISEKSEIFDDQFSVERPDGSNFTLKIRSTKLEDSAMYFCASSLPGLQGVEAQYFGPGTRLTVT.

The chain links TRBV9 to TRBJ2-5; 8 bases align to TRBD2. CDR1 is SGDLS, CDR2 YYNGEE, per germline. With V trimmed by 4 bases and J by 4 bases, 12 bases remained unmatched. This CDR3 is built from 16 residues. DNA for the CDR3: TGTGCCAGCAGCCCCGGAGCCAGCGGGGGACTAGAGACCCAGTACTTC. Amino acids: CASSPGASGGLETQYF. Looking up the rest from reference TRBV9 and TRBJ2-5 gives the full variable domain: DSGVTQTPKHLITATGQRVTLRCSPRSGDLSVYWYQQSLDQGLQFLIQYYNGEERAKGNILERFSAQQFPDLHSELNLSSLELGDSALYFCASSPGASGGLETQYFGPGTRLLVL.

The chain employs TRBV7-9 and TRBJ1-1; 7 positions match TRBD1. V lost 5 bases, J lost 0 bases, and 6 bases stayed unmatched. CDR1 is SEHNR, CDR2 FQNEAQ, per germline (reference sequence). The CDR3 is 15 amino acids. The CDR3 region is CASSAWGQMNTEAFF. The CDR3 DNA follows: TGTGCCAGCAGCGCATGGGGACAGATGAACACTGAAGCTTTCTTT.